This TCR beta chain came from a study of PD-1 blockade in classical Hodgkin lymphoma. General study findings and limits: By C4D1, CD4+ diversity increased significantly, especially in complete responders. Patients who responded completely had about the same baseline diversity as newly diagnosed patients. Newly diagnosed patients were reported to exhibit reduced baseline TCR diversity relative to healthy donors.

Time point here: cycle 4 day 1 (C4D1), after 6 weeks of nivolumab. There was relapse after autologous stem cell transplantation in every patient, and there was variation in brentuximab vedotin exposure. Best responses included complete response and partial response; otherwise, the best response was progressive disease. This clone was counted a few times. The antigen remains unidentified. The method was immunoSEQ multiplex PCR; TCRdb's version includes in-frame clones alone and lacks a portion of them. The sample has more than 40,000 clones; around 78% are singletons. The starting material was peripheral blood mononuclear cells (PBMCs), obtained before the fourth cycle of nivolumab. This clonotype was obtained from a human donor with classical Hodgkin lymphoma.

CDR3 loop: CASSPGAQSYGYTF. CDR3 DNA sequence: TGTGCCAGCTCACCAGGAGCGCAGAGCTATGGCTACACCTTC. The rearrangement uses TRBV18 and TRBJ1-2; D call uncertain. This CDR3 comprises 14 residues. Trimming removed 2 bases from V and 4 bases from J, with 11 bases in between. Germline CDR1 KGHSH, CDR2 LQKENI.